This T cell receptor beta chain was captured in a study of T-cell memory formation after mild COVID-19. At the level of the study: Largely, the TCR clusters proved donor specific. Study-wide findings and caveats: Some responding clones appeared in pre-infection memory, suggesting cross-reactive memory joined. Day 15 to 85 contractors were CD4/CD8 balanced; later expanders leaned CD4+. For contracting clones, CD4+ ones sat mainly in CM and EM, CD8+ in EMRA.

V lost 6 bases and J 0 bases, leaving 14 bases between the germline ends. Germline V gives CDR1 MGHRA, CDR2 YSYEKL. This CDR3 contains 15 residues. TCRdb re-analysed the 5' RACE reads in MiXCR, keeping a single row per CDR3 protein. Seen here are 270,000 or so distinct CDR3 sequences, 15% to 20% observed once, and the top ten hold 20% to 25%. This clonotype was seen a handful of times. Its antigen remains unknown. Sequencing was done on a sample of PBMCs or a T cell subset sorted from them (not recorded which). The receptor comes from a man younger than 30 who had mild COVID-19 (a few samples of this study predate the infection). Cell type and time point are not known. This sequence joins TRBV4-1 and TRBJ1-1; D remains unclear. The CDR3 bases are TGCGCCAGCAGACACCCGGGGAGGATGAACACTGAAGCTTTCTTT. Translated: CASRHPGRMNTEAFF.